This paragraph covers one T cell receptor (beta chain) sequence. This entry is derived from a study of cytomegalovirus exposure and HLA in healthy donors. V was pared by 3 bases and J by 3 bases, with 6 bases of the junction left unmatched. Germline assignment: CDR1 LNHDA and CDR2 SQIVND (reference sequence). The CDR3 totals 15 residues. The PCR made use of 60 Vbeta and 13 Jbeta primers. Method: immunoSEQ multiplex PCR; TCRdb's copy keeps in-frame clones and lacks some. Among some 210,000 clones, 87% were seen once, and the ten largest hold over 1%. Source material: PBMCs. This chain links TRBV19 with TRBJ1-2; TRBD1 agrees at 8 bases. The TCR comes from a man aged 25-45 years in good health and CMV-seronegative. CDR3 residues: CASSIDRGLDYGYTF. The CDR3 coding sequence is TGTGCCAGTAGTATTGACAGGGGCTTGGACTATGGCTACACCTTC. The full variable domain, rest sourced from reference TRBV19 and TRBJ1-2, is DGGITQSPKYLFRKEGQNVTLSCEQNLNHDAMYWYRQDPGQGLRLIYYSQIVNDFQKGDIAEGYSVSREKKESFPLTVTSAQKNPTAFYLCASSIDRGLDYGYTFGSGTRLTVV.